This paragraph covers one T cell receptor (beta chain) sequence. The target antigen is unknown. 13 Jbeta primers and 60 Vbeta primers were used for the PCR. Method: immunoSEQ multiplex PCR; TCRdb's copy keeps in-frame clones and lacks some. Among more than 150,000 clones listed, over 70% were seen once. The data derive from a study of cytomegalovirus exposure and HLA in healthy donors. Study conclusions and caveats: Using a false discovery rate of 0.05, a later analysis showed that fewer than 20,000 TCR beta sequences were associated with HLA alleles.

CDR3 length equals 19 residues. This chain joins TRBV7-5 and TRBJ1-5; the tabulated D call, TRBD1, remains unverified against the DNA. TRBV7-5 corresponds to a pseudogene. The sequenced material came from PBMCs. The TCR comes from a woman younger than 30 in good health and CMV-seronegative. The DNA for the CDR3 is TGTGTCAGAAGGGCCGATGGGGACAGGGGAAACCATAGCAATCAGCCCCAGCATTTT. Encoded protein: CVRRADGDRGNHSNQPQHF.